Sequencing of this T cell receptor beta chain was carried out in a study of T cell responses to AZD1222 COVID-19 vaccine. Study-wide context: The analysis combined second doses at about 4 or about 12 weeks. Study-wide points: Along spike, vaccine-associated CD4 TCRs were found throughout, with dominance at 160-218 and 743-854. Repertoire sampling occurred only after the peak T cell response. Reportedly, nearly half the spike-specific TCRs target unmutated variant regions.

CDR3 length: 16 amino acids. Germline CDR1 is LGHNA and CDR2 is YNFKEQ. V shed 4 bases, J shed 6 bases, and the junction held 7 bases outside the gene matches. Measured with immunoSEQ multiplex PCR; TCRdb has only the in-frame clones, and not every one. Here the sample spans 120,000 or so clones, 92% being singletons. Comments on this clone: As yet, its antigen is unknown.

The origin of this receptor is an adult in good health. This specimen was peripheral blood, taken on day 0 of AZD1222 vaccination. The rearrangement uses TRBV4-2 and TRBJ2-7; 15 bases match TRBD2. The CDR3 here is CASSLGLAGGPAEQYF. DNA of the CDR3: TGTGCCAGCAGCCTCGGACTAGCGGGAGGGCCGGCCGAGCAGTACTTC.